Reported below is one TCR beta chain. This entry belongs to a study of blood T cell repertoires in COVID-19. As for the study in general: PBMCs, B-cell-depleted T cells, or T cells were the source of the cDNA or gDNA that made up the material.

As processed by the authors: The assay estimated nucleated cells by amplifying reference gene primers. TCRdb's copy holds only in-frame clones and misses some; the assay was immunoSEQ multiplex PCR. The V and J calls and clone size were taken over from that table, and D and trimming were inferred from the DNA. The sample lists 120,000 to 150,000 clones, about 88% seen once, with roughly 2.7% in the top ten. Source material: peripheral blood. This clonotype was obtained from a human donor with acute or convalescent COVID-19. The donor label of this sample is uncertain.

CDR3 residues: CSVETGFDGGRTDTQYF. CDR3 nucleotides: TGCAGCGTTGAAACTGGATTTGACGGAGGCAGAACAGATACGCAGTATTTT. V is TRBV29-1 and J is TRBJ2-3, with D maybe TRBD2 (5 bases). The CDR3 totals 17 residues. CDR1 and CDR2 from the germline V gene are SQVTM and ANQGSEA. V shed 2 bases and J shed 3 bases, with 21 bases lying between them.